This T cell receptor (beta chain) was obtained from a study of cytomegalovirus exposure and HLA in healthy donors. Repertoires were generated with immunoSEQ multiplex PCR, while TCRdb's copy carries only in-frame clones and drops some. The data contain about 220,000 clones, about 93% of them seen just once; the ten biggest clones take up more than 1%. The source material was PBMCs. This TCR derives from a woman aged 18-29 years in good health and CMV-seronegative.

CDR3 sequence: CASISSSYEQYF. The DNA of the CDR3 is TGTGCCAGCATTTCGAGCTCCTACGAGCAGTACTTC. V gene TRBV6-1 combines with J gene TRBJ2-7; unclear D gene. V was cut by 7 bases and J by 0 bases, with 7 bases left in between. In germline, CDR1 is MNHNS, CDR2 SASEGT. The CDR3 runs to 12 residues.